One and the same sample provided the 22 T cell receptor beta chains below, sequenced in a study of cytomegalovirus exposure and HLA in healthy donors. A multiplex PCR was run with 60 Vbeta primers and 13 Jbeta primers. TCRdb's table, derived via immunoSEQ multiplex PCR, lists solely in-frame clones and lacks some. The sample shows almost 65,000 clones, around four fifths of them seen only once. Sample: PBMCs. The receptors originated from a male donor in good health and CMV-seropositive.

This sequence joins TRBV29-1 and TRBJ2-5; 10 positions agree with TRBD2. Germline trimming cut 6 bases from V and 4 bases from J; bases unmatched to any gene: 11. Germline V CDR1 and CDR2: SQVTM, ANQGSEA. CDR3 size: 15 residues. This chain's CDR3 is CSVGGTSGVRETQYF. DNA for the CDR3: TGCAGCGTGGGGGGAACTAGCGGGGTAAGAGAGACCCAGTACTTC.

The gene calls are TRBV6-5 and TRBJ1-4; D is undetermined. CDR1 is MNHEY and CDR2 is SVGAGI in the germline V gene. This CDR3 is built from 14 residues. V lost 5 bases to trimming and J lost 0 bases, with 7 bases between them. In DNA, the CDR3 is TGTGCCAGCAGTCCGTCTGCAACTAATGAAAAACTGTTTTTT. Translating gives CASSPSATNEKLFF.

Only a few counts were recorded for this clone. The sample carries other DNA sequences with the same CDR3. This rearrangement joins TRBV11-2 to TRBJ1-2; 8 bases are a match to TRBD1. CDR1 and CDR2 (germline): SGHAT, FQNNGV. This CDR3 has 14 amino acids. V gave up 1 base and J gave up 4 bases; unmatched junction bases: 2. The CDR3 sequence: CASSLVQGAYGYTF. The CDR3 coding sequence is TGTGCCAGCAGCTTAGTCCAGGGGGCCTATGGCTACACCTTC.

J is TRBJ1-2 and V is TRBV21-1; the D call of TRBD1 is as the table states it, not checked on the DNA. TRBV21-1 is a pseudogene segment. This CDR3 is 15 amino acids long. CDR3 residues: CASPKRPTTGSGYTF. CDR3 bases: TGTGCCAGCCCTAAAAGACCAACGACAGGGTCTGGCTACACCTTC.

This clone was seen only once. Its ends do not fully match the called genes, so a read error is possible. The chain recombines TRBV27 with TRBJ1-6; 7 bases match TRBD1. The CDR3 is 15 residues long. Germline-derived CDR1 and CDR2 are MNHEY and SMNVEV (reference sequence). CDR3 protein: CASSLLGGGESPHHF. Here the CDR3 DNA reads TGTGCCAGCAGTTTATTAGGAGGGGGCGAGTCACCCCACCACTTT.

The V and J genes are TRBV20-1 and TRBJ2-7; 7 bases are a match to TRBD1. Per germline, CDR1 DFQATT and CDR2 SNEGSKA (reference sequence). The V and J ends lost 5 bases and 3 bases, in that order; junction bases with no gene match: 1. The CDR3 sequence is 11 residues long. The CDR3 DNA follows: TGCAGTGCTCGGGACAGCTACGAGCAGTACTTC. It encodes CSARDSYEQYF.

In DNA, the CDR3 is TGTGCCAGTAGTGGAAGCGGGGGGGCCGGGGAGACCCAGTACTTC. Its protein is CASSGSGGAGETQYF. The chain employs TRBV19 and TRBJ2-5; 10 nucleotides match TRBD2. Germline CDR1 is LNHDA and CDR2 is SQIVND (reference sequence). The CDR3 runs to 15 residues. After removal of 5 bases from V and 5 bases from J, the junction contained 8 bases not matched to a gene. The full variable domain, rest sourced from reference TRBV19 and TRBJ2-5, is DGGITQSPKYLFRKEGQNVTLSCEQNLNHDAMYWYRQDPGQGLRLIYYSQIVNDFQKGDIAEGYSVSREKKESFPLTVTSAQKNPTAFYLCASSGSGGAGETQYFGPGTRLLVL.

The chain links TRBV29-1 to TRBJ1-2; 9 nucleotides agree with TRBD1. The V gene end was trimmed by 5 bases and the J gene end by 7 bases; junction bases not matched to a gene: 8. The CDR3 sequence is 13 residues long. Germline V gives CDR1 SQVTM, CDR2 ANQGSEA. The CDR3 DNA reads as TGCAGCGTTAACCGGGACAGGGACTCTGGCTACACCTTC. It specifies CSVNRDRDSGYTF.

This clone was recorded a few times. Here the CDR3 reads CASRLTGGMETQYF. The DNA for the CDR3 is TGTGCCAGCAGGTTGACAGGGGGAATGGAGACCCAGTACTTC. The V and J genes are TRBV28 and TRBJ2-5, with 9 bases matching TRBD1. Germline CDR1 reads MDHEN; CDR2 reads SYDVKM. The CDR3 length is 14 residues. V lost 6 bases to trimming and J lost 5 bases; unmatched junction nucleotides: 7.

The rearrangement joins TRBV4-2 to TRBJ2-1; the D gene is possibly TRBD2 (5 bases). The CDR3 covers 16 residues. V was pared by 0 bases and J by 0 bases, with 9 bases between. Germline loops: CDR1 LGHNA, CDR2 YNFKEQ. CDR3 residues: CASSQETGSSYNEQFF. The CDR3 DNA follows: TGTGCCAGCAGCCAAGAGACTGGGAGCTCCTACAATGAGCAGTTCTTC.

V gene TRBV4-3 combines with J gene TRBJ1-4; 7 bases are a match to TRBD1. The CDR3 spans 15 residues. The V gene's germline CDR1 is LGHNA and CDR2 YSLEER. The J segment lost 7 bases and the V segment lost 4 bases, leaving 9 bases of the junction unmatched. CDR3 loop: CASSPRDRAAEKLFF. The CDR3 DNA sequence: TGCGCCAGCAGCCCTAGGGACAGAGCAGCTGAAAAACTGTTTTTT.

About this clone: In the same sample, other DNA sequences code for this CDR3. The chain has TRBV6-1 and TRBJ1-1; D might be TRBD1 (5 bases). The CDR3 loop spans 13 amino acids. Trimming removed 4 bases from V and 1 base from J, with 7 bases in between. Germline V gene sequence: CDR1 MNHNS, CDR2 SASEGT. The CDR3 nucleotides read TGTGCCAGCAGTGTTCAGGGGAACACTGAAGCTTTCTTT. This gives the protein CASSVQGNTEAFF.

This chain uses TRBV28 with TRBJ1-5; the D gene is possibly TRBD1 (6 bases). The germline gives CDR1 MDHEN, CDR2 SYDVKM. This CDR3 is 15 amino acids long. V lost 6 bases, J lost 4 bases, and 16 bases lay in between. The CDR3 nucleotides read TGTGCCAGCAGCCCAACTGGGGGCCTTAATCAGCCCCAGCATTTT. This sequence encodes CASSPTGGLNQPQHF.

This chain joins TRBV5-1 and TRBJ2-1; the match to TRBD2 covers 10 bases. This CDR3 region has 16 residues. CDR1 and CDR2 (germline): SGHRS, YFSETQ. V shed 5 bases and J 9 bases; nucleotides not matched to a gene: 14. CDR3 bases: TGCGCCAGCAGGGGACTCGAAGCGGGGGGGCCCGGTGAGCAGTTCTTC. As protein: CASRGLEAGGPGEQFF.

The gene calls are TRBV21-1 and TRBJ2-5; TRBD2 was called by the table and not checked on the DNA. TRBV21-1 is labeled a pseudogene. The CDR3 extends over 14 amino acids. The CDR3 DNA reads as TGTGCCAGCAGCAAAGGGGGGGATCCTTCACCCGTCTACTTC. It specifies CASSKGGDPSPVYF.

J is TRBJ2-1 and V is TRBV9; TRBD1 aligns across 7 bases. CDR1 SGDLS and CDR2 YYNGEE come from the germline V gene. The CDR3 spans 16 residues. With V trimmed by 0 bases and J by 2 bases, 5 bases remained unmatched. This CDR3 is CASSVVGQGAYNEQFF. The CDR3 DNA is TGTGCCAGCAGCGTAGTGGGTCAGGGGGCCTACAATGAGCAGTTCTTC. The full variable domain, rest sourced from reference TRBV9 and TRBJ2-1, is DSGVTQTPKHLITATGQRVTLRCSPRSGDLSVYWYQQSLDQGLQFLIQYYNGEERAKGNILERFSAQQFPDLHSELNLSSLELGDSALYFCASSVVGQGAYNEQFFGPGTRLTVL.

The gene calls are TRBV28 and TRBJ1-6; perhaps TRBD1 as D (5 bases). V lost 4 bases, J lost 12 bases, and 13 bases lay in between. This CDR3 comprises 13 residues. Germline CDR1 and CDR2: MDHEN and SYDVKM. CDR3 in amino acids: CASSSGNHGPLHF. DNA of the CDR3: TGTGCCAGCAGTTCAGGGAACCACGGACCCCTCCACTTT.

CDR3 region: CASSRPGQGVYEQYF. In nucleotides, the CDR3 is TGCGCCAGCAGCCGACCGGGACAGGGGGTCTACGAGCAGTACTTC. This chain connects TRBV5-1 to TRBJ2-7, with 11 bases lining up with TRBD1. CDR1 SGHRS and CDR2 YFSETQ come from the germline V gene. J was trimmed by 3 bases and V by 4 bases; bases with no gene match: 6. The CDR3 extends over 15 amino acids. Based on the CDR3 plus reference TRBV5-1 and TRBJ2-7, the full variable domain is KAGVTQTPRYLIKTRGQQVTLSCSPISGHRSVSWYQQTPGQGLQFLFEYFSETQRNKGNFPGRFSGRQFSNSRSEMNVSTLELGDSALYLCASSRPGQGVYEQYFGPGTRLTVT.

The V and J genes are TRBV6-1 and TRBJ2-1; the D gene is possibly TRBD1 (6 bases). V lost 1 base, J lost 4 bases, and 11 bases lay in between. Germline CDR1 MNHNS, CDR2 SASEGT. The CDR3 is 15 amino acids. CDR3 sequence: CASSEGRGEYNEQFF. In nucleotides, the CDR3 is TGTGCCAGCAGTGAAGGCAGGGGAGAGTACAATGAGCAGTTCTTC.

The V and J genes are TRBV9 and TRBJ2-3; 8 bases map to TRBD2. CDR1 is SGDLS and CDR2 is YYNGEE in the germline V gene. The CDR3 has 16 amino acids. J gave up 6 bases and V 1 base, and 10 bases lay outside the gene matches. The CDR3 DNA reads TGTGCCAGCAGCGTACAGAAGGCGGGGGGCCCCGATACGCAGTATTTT. It specifies CASSVQKAGGPDTQYF.

The genes are TRBV7-9 and TRBJ2-1, with TRBD1 identical over 8 bases. CDR3 length: 16 residues. CDR1 is SEHNR and CDR2 is FQNEAQ in the germline V gene (reference sequence). Trimming at V came to 4 bases and at J to 3 bases, leaving 8 bases not matched to a gene. The CDR3 protein is CASSSGQGKSYNEQFF. The CDR3 DNA reads TGTGCCAGCAGCTCCGGACAGGGTAAAAGCTACAATGAGCAGTTCTTC. The variable domain in full, with the rest retrieved from reference TRBV7-9 and TRBJ2-1, is DTGVSQNPRHKITKRGQNVTFRCDPISEHNRLYWYRQTLGQGPEFLTYFQNEAQLEKSRLLSDRFSAERPKGSFSTLEIQRTEQGDSAMYLCASSSGQGKSYNEQFFGPGTRLTVL.

V gene TRBV19 combines with J gene TRBJ1-1; TRBD1 is a possible D gene (5 bases). The CDR3 sequence is 13 residues long. Germline-derived CDR1 and CDR2 are LNHDA and SQIVND (reference sequence). V lost 5 bases, J lost 5 bases, and 12 bases lay in between. CDR3 nucleotides: TGTGCCAGTAGTCGGCAGGGAAGTACTGAAGCTTTCTTT. This sequence encodes CASSRQGSTEAFF.